A single sample is the source of the 12 T cell receptor beta chains below, sequenced in a study of blood T cell repertoires in COVID-19 (dated by TCRdb to the early 2020s). The library relied on the immunoSEQ multiplex PCR assay. Here the immuneACCESS table is served through TCRdb, limited to in-frame sequences with V and J called. Missing clones are a known gap in these copies; in checked studies unresolved V genes cover under half, and the rest lacks a known reason. The sample table contains roughly 180,000 clones; only one count was recorded for under 90% of them. Clones ranked in the top ten supply about a sixth of the sample. Sequenced: PBMCs or T cells enriched from blood (not recorded which). Every receptor here comes from a man between 60 and 75 years old who had recovered from COVID-19.

The chain employs TRBV15 and TRBJ1-3; D might be TRBD1 (6 bases). The V and J ends lost 5 bases and 4 bases respectively, with 15 bases between them. The germline V gene has CDR1 LNHNV and CDR2 YYDKDF (reference sequence). The CDR3 runs 15 residues. This CDR3 reads CATSLGGAAGNTIYF. Here the CDR3 DNA reads TGTGCCACCAGCCTCGGGGGGGCGGCGGGAAACACCATATATTTT.

This clone was observed a few times. The CDR3 region has the DNA TGTGCCAGCAGTGAGCGGTTGAACACTGAAGCTTTCTTT. Amino acid sequence: CASSERLNTEAFF. The gene calls are TRBV25-1 and TRBJ1-1; the D is unclear. The germline V gene has CDR1 MGHDK and CDR2 SYGVNS. CDR3 length equals 13 residues. Trimming took 3 bases from V and 0 from J, leaving 5 bases between them. Full variable domain (missing parts from reference TRBV25-1 and TRBJ1-1): EADIYQTPRYLVIGTGKKITLECSQTMGHDKMYWYQQDPGMELHLIHYSYGVNSTEKGDLSSESTVSRIRTEHFPLTLESARPSHTSQYLCASSERLNTEAFFGQGTRLTVV.

The CDR3 region is CASSVASDTEAFF. The CDR3 coding sequence is TGTGCCAGCAGCGTTGCGTCCGACACTGAAGCTTTCTTT. This rearrangement joins TRBV9 to TRBJ1-1; no clear D. Trimming pared 2 bases from V and 3 bases from J, leaving 8 bases between. Germline values: CDR1 SGDLS, CDR2 YYNGEE. The CDR3 contains 13 residues.

The chain couples TRBV3-1 (or the pseudogene TRBV3-2) to TRBJ1-6, with 9 bases matching TRBD1. Trimming cost V 2 bases and J 7 bases; bases outside gene matches: 6. From germline, CDR1 is LGHDT and CDR2 YNNKEL (reference sequence). This CDR3 is built from 16 residues. The CDR3 sequence: CASSQTQGAENSPLHF. The CDR3 nucleotides read TGTGCCAGCAGCCAAACACAGGGGGCGGAAAATTCACCCCTCCACTTT.

This clone was seen only a few times. V is TRBV5-1 and J is TRBJ1-1, with 8 positions matching TRBD1. There are 15 residues in the CDR3. V lost 4 bases, J lost 0 bases, and 5 bases stayed unmatched. Germline V gives CDR1 SGHRS, CDR2 YFSETQ. CDR3 region: CASSPGTGMNTEAFF. DNA for the CDR3: TGCGCCAGCAGCCCCGGGACAGGAATGAACACTGAAGCTTTCTTT.

The CDR3 protein is CASSLRWGRLTDTQYF. In DNA form, the CDR3 reads TGTGCCAGCAGTCTTCGGTGGGGCAGGCTCACAGATACGCAGTATTTT. The genes are TRBV5-5 and TRBJ2-3; weak D call: TRBD1 (5 bases). There are 16 residues in the CDR3. Germline assignment: CDR1 SGHKS and CDR2 YYEKEE (reference sequence). V lost 5 bases and J 2 bases, leaving 18 bases between the germline ends.

V gene TRBV19 combines with J gene TRBJ1-1; no reliable D call. Trimming removed 3 bases from V and 2 bases from J, with 7 bases in between. This CDR3 contains 13 residues. Looked up from germline, CDR1 is LNHDA and CDR2 is SQIVND (reference sequence). The CDR3 coding sequence is TGTGCCAGTAGTATGGGCAGAAACACTGAAGCTTTCTTT. It yields the protein CASSMGRNTEAFF.

This clone came up a few times. The CDR3 region is CASSLLTAGQQETQYF. The CDR3 DNA reads as TGTGCCAGCAGCCTATTGACGGCGGGACAGCAAGAGACCCAGTACTTC. The V and J genes are TRBV5-5 and TRBJ2-5; TRBD1 might be the D (7 bases). Germline-derived CDR1 and CDR2 are SGHKS and YYEKEE (reference sequence). CDR3 length: 16 residues. Trimming removed 4 bases from V and 2 bases from J, with 18 bases in between.

This chain uses TRBV19 with TRBJ1-1, with TRBD1 matching 8 bases. The CDR3 is made up of 17 amino acids. The germline CDR1 and CDR2 sequences are LNHDA and SQIVND (reference sequence). V gave up 3 bases and J gave up 2 bases; unmatched junction bases: 11. As DNA, the CDR3 is TGTGCCAGTAGTATGGGCCCGACAGGGGTGAGAAACACTGAAGCTTTCTTT. Translating it yields CASSMGPTGVRNTEAFF.

The J gene is TRBJ1-2, the V gene TRBV7-9, with 8 bases matching TRBD1. CDR3 length: 12 residues. Germline assignment: CDR1 SEHNR and CDR2 FQNEAQ (reference sequence). The V segment lost 9 bases and the J segment 7 bases; nucleotides outside the gene matches: 7. In nucleotides, the CDR3 is TGTGCCAGTCAGACAGGGGACTTTGGCTACACCTTC. This gives the protein CASQTGDFGYTF.

This clone was counted only a few times. This chain uses TRBV5-4 with TRBJ2-2; D gene ambiguous. Germline V gene lookup returns CDR1 SGHNT and CDR2 YYREEE (reference sequence). The CDR3 spans 12 residues. V lost 7 bases to trimming and J lost 3 bases, with 7 bases between them. CDR3 amino acids: CASGPYTGELFF. The CDR3 DNA follows: TGTGCCAGCGGGCCCTACACCGGGGAGCTGTTTTTT.

The chain combines TRBV4-2 with TRBJ1-2; D is uncertain. The CDR3 length is 13 residues. The V gene lost 0 bases and the J gene lost 6 bases, with 8 bases spanning the gap. CDR1 and CDR2 from the germline V gene are LGHNA and YNFKEQ. The CDR3 DNA reads as TGTGCCAGCAGCCAAGATTTGAGGGATGGCTACACCTTC. It encodes CASSQDLRDGYTF.